This T cell receptor beta chain emerged from a study of blood T cell repertoires in COVID-19. Study overall: Italy, Spain and the United States were the sources of the convalescent and acute COVID-19 samples.

Germline V lookup: CDR1 ENHRY, CDR2 SYGVKD. The CDR3 spans 14 residues. The V segment lost 6 bases and the J segment 2 bases; nucleotides outside the gene matches: 5. In the study's own analysis: Reference gene primer amplification yielded estimated nucleated cell counts. The table came from immunoSEQ multiplex PCR; TCRdb's copy has only in-frame clones and leaves some out. From that table come the V and J calls and clone size; the DNA was used to work out D and trimming. The sample includes 150,000 to 200,000 clones, about 74% seen only once; the top ten take about 3%. The rearrangement links TRBV10-3 to TRBJ2-3; TRBD2 matches at 7 bases. This sequence originates from an elderly woman with acute or convalescent COVID-19. The sequenced sample consisted of peripheral blood. Written as DNA, the CDR3 is TGTGCCATCAGCTCTAGCGGTAACACAGATACGCAGTATTTT. It encodes CAISSSGNTDTQYF.